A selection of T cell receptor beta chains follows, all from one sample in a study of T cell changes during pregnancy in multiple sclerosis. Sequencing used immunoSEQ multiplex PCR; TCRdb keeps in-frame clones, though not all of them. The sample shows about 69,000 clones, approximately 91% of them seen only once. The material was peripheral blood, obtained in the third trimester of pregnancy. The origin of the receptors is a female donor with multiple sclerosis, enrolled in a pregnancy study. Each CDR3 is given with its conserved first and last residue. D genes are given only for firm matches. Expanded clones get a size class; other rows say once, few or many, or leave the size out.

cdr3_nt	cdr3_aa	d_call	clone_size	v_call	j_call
TGTGCCAGCACCCACAGGGGTTTCGGCGGGAACACCATATATTTT	CASTHRGFGGNTIYF	TRBD1	-	TRBV28	TRBJ1-3
TGTGCCATCAGTGACAGGGCTAGCGGTTACAATGAGCAGTTCTTC	CAISDRASGYNEQFF	TRBD2	-	TRBV10-3	TRBJ2-1
TGTGCCAGTAGGACCGGAGGTAGCTATGGCTACACCTTC	CASRTGGSYGYTF	-	once	TRBV19	TRBJ1-2
TGCGCCAGCAGCTTGGATCTGGTAGAAGAGACCCAGTACTTC	CASSLDLVEETQYF	-	-	TRBV5-1	TRBJ2-5
TGTGCCTGGAGTGTAATAAGGGGCACTGAAGCTTTCTTT	CAWSVIRGTEAFF	-	-	TRBV30	TRBJ1-1
TGTGCCAGCAGCGAGAGGGGGTATCTCTACAATGAGCAGTTCTTC	CASSERGYLYNEQFF	-	-	TRBV5-4	TRBJ2-1
TGCGCCAGCAGCATTGGGACTCCGGGAGGAAACACCATATATTTT	CASSIGTPGGNTIYF	-	-	TRBV5-1	TRBJ1-3
TGTGCCAGCAGAGCAGGCCTCTCTGGAAACACCATATATTTT	CASRAGLSGNTIYF	-	-	TRBV6-7	TRBJ1-3
TGTGCCAGCAGTTTATTCGGGAGCTCCTACAATGAGCAGTTCTTC	CASSLFGSSYNEQFF	-	-	TRBV27	TRBJ2-1
TGTGCCAGCAGCCTCAGACAGGGTAGGACAGATACGCAGTATTTT	CASSLRQGRTDTQYF	TRBD1	-	TRBV6-5	TRBJ2-3
TGTGCCAGCAGCGCACAGGGGCAGGGGCAAGAGACCCAGTACTTC	CASSAQGQGQETQYF	TRBD1	-	TRBV9	TRBJ2-5
TGTGCCATCAGCCGGGGGGGTCCGAGTGAAGCTTTCTTT	CAISRGGPSEAFF	-	-	TRBV10-3	TRBJ1-1
TGTGCCAGCAGCGCGGTGTATAATTCACCCCTCCACTTT	CASSAVYNSPLHF	-	-	TRBV11-2	TRBJ1-6
TGTGCCAGCAGCCAAGGGTTCGGGAGGACCGGGGAGCTGTTTTTT	CASSQGFGRTGELFF	TRBD2	few	TRBV4-2	TRBJ2-2
TGTGCCAGCAGTGAAGGTTTAGGGGTGGACTATGGCTACACCTTC	CASSEGLGVDYGYTF	-	-	TRBV6-1	TRBJ1-2
TGTGCCAGCAGCTTAGTTTCAGGGGAACCCACCGGGGAGCTGTTTTTT	CASSLVSGEPTGELFF	-	once	TRBV7-9	TRBJ2-2
TGTGCCACCAGCGGGACAGGGGAAGCAGATACGCAGTATTTT	CATSGTGEADTQYF	TRBD1	-	TRBV15	TRBJ2-3
TGTGCTAGTGGTTTGGAGACAGGGTTCTATGGCTACACCTTC	CASGLETGFYGYTF	TRBD1	-	TRBV12-5	TRBJ1-2
TGTGCCAGCAGGGTGGCGGGCTGGGGCTACACCTTC	CASRVAGWGYTF	-	-	TRBV2	TRBJ1-2
TGTGCCAGCAGCACCCAGAACAATGAGCAGTTCTTC	CASSTQNNEQFF	-	once	TRBV7-3	TRBJ2-1
TGTGCCAGCAGCAAAGATGGCAGGGAAGAGACCCAGTACTTC	CASSKDGREETQYF	-	-	TRBV21-1	TRBJ2-5
TGTGCCAGCAGTACCGGGACAGGGGGCACTGAAGCTTTCTTT	CASSTGTGGTEAFF	TRBD1	-	TRBV6-5	TRBJ1-1
TGCGCCAGCAGCTTGGGGTGGGCTTCCTACGAGCAGTACTTC	CASSLGWASYEQYF	-	-	TRBV5-1	TRBJ2-7
TGCGCCAGCAGCCTAACCGGGACAGGGGGCTATGGCTACACCTTC	CASSLTGTGGYGYTF	TRBD1	-	TRBV4-1	TRBJ1-2
TGTGCCAGCAGTTACTCGCAGGGGCTGGGCACTGAAGCTTTCTTT	CASSYSQGLGTEAFF	-	once	TRBV6-5	TRBJ1-1
TGTGCCAGCAGTTTTCTAGCCACTGAAGCTTTCTTT	CASSFLATEAFF	-	-	TRBV28	TRBJ1-1
TGTGCCAGCAGTTTTCAGGGTTTGGACATTCAGTACTTC	CASSFQGLDIQYF	-	-	TRBV28	TRBJ2-4
TGCAGCGGGACAGTCGGCGGGCTCCAAGAGACCCAGTACTTC	CSGTVGGLQETQYF	-	-	TRBV29-1	TRBJ2-5
TGTGCCAGCACCACCGCCAGAGGGTCGGGCTACAATGAGCAGTTCTTC	CASTTARGSGYNEQFF	-	once	TRBV28	TRBJ2-1
TGTGCCAGCAGCCCCGGGGAGTATGGCTACACCTTC	CASSPGEYGYTF	-	-	TRBV5-4	TRBJ1-2
TGCAGTCCGGACAGCACCTCTTTC	CSPDSTSF	-	-	TRBV20-1	TRBJ1-2
TGCGCCAGCAGCCTACAGACTAGCGGGGCTACCGGGGAGCTGTTTTTT	CASSLQTSGATGELFF	TRBD2	-	TRBV4-3	TRBJ2-2
TGTGCCAGTAGTATAAGAGGAGGGATCTACGAGCAATACTTC	CASSIRGGIYEQYF	-	-	TRBV19	TRBJ2-7
TGCGCCAGCAGTGAAGACCTAGAGTCACCCCTCCACTTT	CASSEDLESPLHF	-	many	TRBV10-1	TRBJ1-6
TGCGCCAGGAAGAAGACAGTTATTACCGTTGAGTTCTTC	CARKKTVITVEFF	-	-	TRBV5-1	TRBJ2-1
TGCGCCAGCAGCCAAGTAACAGGGAGGGCCAGAAATGGCTACACCTTC	CASSQVTGRARNGYTF	-	-	TRBV4-1	TRBJ1-2
TGTGCCAGCAGCCCGGATATTCGGGCGGGGGGCTACACCTTC	CASSPDIRAGGYTF	-	-	TRBV9	TRBJ1-2
TGTGCCAGCAAAAGACAGGGTAGCACTGAAGCTTTCTTT	CASKRQGSTEAFF	TRBD1	once	TRBV6-5	TRBJ1-1
TGCGCCAGCAGCCAAGATCTTGAGAATCAGCCCCAGCATTTT	CASSQDLENQPQHF	-	-	TRBV4-3	TRBJ1-5
TGTGCCATCAGCCAGGCGCCGAATGAAAAACTGTTTTTT	CAISQAPNEKLFF	-	-	TRBV10-3	TRBJ1-4
TGCGCCAGCAGCTTGTGGGGGCTAGATAGAGAGACCCAGTACTTC	CASSLWGLDRETQYF	-	once	TRBV5-1	TRBJ2-5
TGTGCCAGCTCAAGCTTGGGGGGCTCCTACGAGCAGTACTTC	CASSSLGGSYEQYF	-	-	TRBV18	TRBJ2-7
TGTGCCAGCAGCTTAGGAAATTGGGCCGTAAATGGCTACACCTTC	CASSLGNWAVNGYTF	-	-	TRBV7-2	TRBJ1-2
TGTGCCAGCAGCTTCCTAGTCGGGGAGACCCAGTACTTC	CASSFLVGETQYF	-	few	TRBV7-3	TRBJ2-5
TGTGCCAGCGAAGGACAGTTGAACACTGAAGCTTTCTTT	CASEGQLNTEAFF	-	-	TRBV2	TRBJ1-1